This TCR beta chain derives from a study of shared clonotypes between healthy human individuals. Profiling relied on immunoSEQ multiplex PCR, and the TCRdb table lists in-frame clones only, not all of them. The table has around 650,000 clones, about 96% seen once; the top ten hold roughly 0.1%. CD8 cells regarded as naive lacked CD45RO, were positively chosen for CCR7, and omitted terminally differentiated effector memory CD45RA+ cells. CDR1 MDHEN and CDR2 SYDVKM come from the germline V gene. CDR3 length: 14 amino acids. V lost 3 bases, J lost 5 bases, and 13 bases lay in between. Sequenced input: naive CD8+ T cells sorted from blood. The rearrangement uses TRBV28 and TRBJ2-5, with a tentative D call TRBD2 (6 bases). The receptor's source is a woman in her twenties or thirties in good health. The DNA for the CDR3 is TGTGCCAGCAGTTTTTCCGGGGCGGGGGAGACCCAGTACTTC. It translates to CASSFSGAGETQYF. The full variable domain, completed using reference TRBV28 and TRBJ2-5, is DVKVTQSSRYLVKRTGEKVFLECVQDMDHENMFWYRQDPGLGLRLIYFSYDVKMKEKGDIPEGYSVSREKKERFSLILESASTNQTSMYLCASSFSGAGETQYFGPGTRLLVL.